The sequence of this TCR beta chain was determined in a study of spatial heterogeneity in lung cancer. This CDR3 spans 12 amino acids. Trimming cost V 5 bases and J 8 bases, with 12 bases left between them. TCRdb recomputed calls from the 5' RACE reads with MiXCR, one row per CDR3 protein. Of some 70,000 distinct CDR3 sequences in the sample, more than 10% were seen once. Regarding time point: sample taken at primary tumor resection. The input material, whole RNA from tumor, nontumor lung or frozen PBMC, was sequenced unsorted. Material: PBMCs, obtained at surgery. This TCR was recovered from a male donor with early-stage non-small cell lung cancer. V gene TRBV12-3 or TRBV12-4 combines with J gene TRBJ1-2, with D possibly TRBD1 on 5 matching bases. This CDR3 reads CASSARRDGYTF. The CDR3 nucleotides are TGTGCCAGCAGTGCGCGCCGGGACGGCTACACCTTC.